This TCR beta chain was obtained from a study of PD-1 blockade in classical Hodgkin lymphoma. Study-wide points: Newly diagnosed patients had baseline TCR diversity that was reportedly lower than that of healthy donors. In CD4+ cells, TCR diversity went up significantly by C4D1, but in CD8+ cells it did not. Those patients who began receiving nivolumab less than 1 year after ASCT had lower diversity, and they were excluded.

Of note for this clone: Its antigen remains unknown.

Time point specified: cycle 4 day 1 (C4D1), after six to seven weeks of nivolumab. With no exception, relapse followed autologous stem cell transplantation in all patients, and brentuximab vedotin exposure varied. Libraries were prepared by immunoSEQ multiplex PCR; TCRdb keeps only in-frame clonotypes and omits some of them. The data contain some 33,000 clones, over 75% of them singletons. The CDR3 extends over 18 amino acids. The chain joins TRBV21-1 to TRBJ1-3; TRBD1 reflects the table's D call only, with no check against the DNA. TRBV21-1 is given as a pseudogene. Sequenced here: peripheral blood mononuclear cells (PBMCs), sampled before the fourth cycle of nivolumab. This TCR came from a human donor with classical Hodgkin lymphoma. This CDR3 reads CASSSAGTGLLAGNTIYF. In nucleotides, the CDR3 is TGTGCCAGCAGTAGCGCGGGGACAGGCTTGTTGGCTGGAAACACCATATATTTT.